These 2 T cell receptor beta chains were sequenced from one sample in a study of T cell responses to AZD1222 COVID-19 vaccine. The data were produced by immunoSEQ multiplex PCR, yet TCRdb's version contains in-frame clones alone and is incomplete. The data show approximately 150,000 clones, approximately 92% seen once. Sequences were derived from peripheral blood, sampled 28 days after the second AZD1222 dose. These receptors came from an adult who received the AZD1222 COVID-19 vaccine.

The V call is TRBV28, the J call TRBJ2-7, with a possible D match to TRBD1 (5 bases). Germline assignment: CDR1 MDHEN and CDR2 SYDVKM. This CDR3 comprises 16 residues. The germline V and J ends were trimmed by 6 bases and 0 bases, with 18 bases remaining between them. The CDR3 loop is CASSGHWGANSYEQYF. The CDR3 DNA is TGTGCCAGCAGCGGTCACTGGGGCGCCAACTCCTACGAGCAGTACTTC. The whole variable domain, filled in from reference TRBV28 and TRBJ2-7, reads DVKVTQSSRYLVKRTGEKVFLECVQDMDHENMFWYRQDPGLGLRLIYFSYDVKMKEKGDIPEGYSVSREKKERFSLILESASTNQTSMYLCASSGHWGANSYEQYFGPGTRLTVT.

The chain couples TRBV21-1 to TRBJ2-7; the DNA was not used to check the table's D call, TRBD1. TRBV21-1 is given as a pseudogene. This CDR3 spans 17 amino acids. The CDR3 is CASSTGQGARSSYEQYF. Here the CDR3 DNA reads TGTGCCAGCAGCACGGGACAGGGGGCCCGAAGCTCCTACGAGCAGTACTTC.